A single sample gave rise to the 10 T cell receptor beta chains below, sequenced in a study of regulatory T cells in long-lasting Graves disease (dated by TCRdb to 2020 to 2023). What the time point label conveys for this sample: newly diagnosed GD, antithyroid drugs for less than 3 months. For both TCR sequencing and RNA sequencing, RNA was extracted from PBMCs in TRIzol. Library generation was performed with multiplex PCR. Data came from an Illumina HiSeq 4000. iRepertoire HTBI primers and Arm-PCR amplification of CDR3 regions were used to construct TCR beta libraries. TCRdb reprocessed the public reads (quality trimming at Q25 with fastp, clone calling with MiXCR) and kept in-frame beta chains. All rows with the same CDR3 protein become a single entry with the most common DNA and genes. In this sample the table shows about 450,000 distinct CDR3 sequences, about a sixth of which occur a single time. Roughly 10% of the sample is taken by the ten largest.

These records were also assigned to another study, of T cells in Graves' hyperthyroidism and ophthalmopathy.

Sequencing used peripheral blood mononuclear cells (PBMCs), obtained at new diagnosis, from a patient treated with antithyroid drugs. The receptors here all came from a woman aged 25 to 39 with Graves disease. Donor details come from another sample of the same person, matched by shared clones.

The sample holds many counts of this clonotype. The rearrangement uses TRBV14 and TRBJ1-1; 7 nucleotides agree with TRBD1. The CDR3 consists of 16 residues. Germline values: CDR1 SGHDN, CDR2 FVKESK. V lost 0 bases, J lost 5 bases, and 9 bases stayed unmatched. Written as DNA, the CDR3 is TGTGCCAGCAGCCAAGATCGAAGTTACAGGGGAACTGAAGCTTTCTTT. Translated, it gives CASSQDRSYRGTEAFF.

For this clonotype: This may stem from a read error, because a much larger clone lies one nucleotide away. The chain carries TRBV27 and TRBJ2-1, with 7 bases aligning to TRBD1. Germline V gene lookup returns CDR1 MNHEY and CDR2 SMNVEV (reference sequence). The CDR3 runs to 15 residues. The CDR3 region is CASRTDRIESNERFF. CDR3 nucleotide sequence: TGTGCCAGCAGAACGGACAGGATCGAATCCAATGAGCGGTTCTTC.

This clonotype occurred many times. V is TRBV6-5 and J is TRBJ2-3; TRBD2 matches 7 bases. CDR1 and CDR2 from the germline V gene are MNHEY and SVGAGI. Losses at the gene ends were 0 bases for V and 3 bases for J; bases not matched to a gene: 12. The CDR3 runs to 18 residues. The CDR3 DNA follows: TGTGCCAGCAGTTACTCGATGCCGGGGGGAGGGCAGACAGATACGCAGTATTTT. It specifies CASSYSMPGGGQTDTQYF.

This clonotype was observed a handful of times. This may be a read error, as it is one base from a much larger clone. V and J are TRBV18 and TRBJ2-3, with D possibly TRBD2 on 6 matching bases. Germline V gene sequence: CDR1 KGHSH, CDR2 LQKENI. The CDR3 has 16 residues. The V end lost 2 bases, the J end lost 0 bases, and 12 bases lay between the germline ends. DNA of the CDR3: TGTGCCAGCTCACCATTAGCGGAGCCTAGCACAGATACGCAGTATTTT. This translates into CASSPLAEPSTDTQYF.

In this sample, this clonotype turned up many times. The rearrangement uses TRBV11-2 and TRBJ2-3, with D unresolved. V was pared by 1 base and J by 1 base, with 12 bases between. Germline CDR1 is SGHAT and CDR2 is FQNNGV. The CDR3 runs to 16 residues. The CDR3 is CASSLVDGLGTDTQYF. Here the CDR3 DNA reads TGTGCCAGCAGCTTAGTCGACGGGTTGGGCACAGATACGCAGTATTTT.

There are a few counts of this clonotype. The chain links TRBV5-5 to TRBJ2-1; no reliable D call. Trimming took 4 bases from V and 9 from J, leaving 17 bases between them. CDR3 length: 14 residues. The germline gives CDR1 SGHKS, CDR2 YYEKEE (reference sequence). The DNA of the CDR3 is TGTGCCAGCAGCCCCGAACGAACAACAATTGAGCAGTTCTTC. Translating gives CASSPERTTIEQFF.

This clonotype was detected many times. J is TRBJ1-2 and V is TRBV28; 7 bases fit TRBD1. This CDR3 has 12 amino acids. Germline V gene lookup returns CDR1 MDHEN and CDR2 SYDVKM. V gave up 6 bases and J gave up 8 bases; unmatched junction bases: 6. DNA of the CDR3: TGTGCCAGCAGAGAGACAGGGAAAGGCTACACCTTC. Protein product: CASRETGKGYTF.

This clonotype came up many times. The chain carries TRBV2 and TRBJ1-1, with a tentative D call TRBD1 (6 bases). The CDR3 is 15 residues long. V was pared by 5 bases and J by 1 base, with 14 bases between. Germline lookup yields CDR1 SNHLY and CDR2 FYNNEI. CDR3 nucleotide sequence: TGTGCCAGCAGTCAAACAGGGATAGGGAACACTGAAGCTTTCTTT. Residues: CASSQTGIGNTEAFF.

This clonotype appeared a single time. Given a much more abundant clone one base away, this may be a read error. The V and J genes are TRBV3-1 and TRBJ2-7, with D perhaps TRBD1 (7 bases). V was trimmed by 10 bases and J by 5 bases, leaving 12 bases between them. This CDR3 region has 11 residues. Germline CDR1 LGHDT, CDR2 YNNKEL (reference sequence). The CDR3 DNA is TGTGCCACCAGGGGGGACCACGAGCAGTACTTC. This codes for CATRGDHEQYF.

This clonotype turned up a few times. At one of its ends the junction is not consistent with the germline gene, which may arise from a read error. The chain has TRBV24-1 and TRBJ2-1, with TRBD1 identical over 12 bases. Per germline, CDR1 KGHDR and CDR2 SFDVKD. The CDR3 runs 20 residues. This chain's CDR3 is CAASDPHGGTGGFSYNEQFF. In DNA, the CDR3 is TGTGCCGCCAGTGATCCACACGGCGGGACAGGGGGCTTTTCCTACAATGAGCAGTTCTTC.